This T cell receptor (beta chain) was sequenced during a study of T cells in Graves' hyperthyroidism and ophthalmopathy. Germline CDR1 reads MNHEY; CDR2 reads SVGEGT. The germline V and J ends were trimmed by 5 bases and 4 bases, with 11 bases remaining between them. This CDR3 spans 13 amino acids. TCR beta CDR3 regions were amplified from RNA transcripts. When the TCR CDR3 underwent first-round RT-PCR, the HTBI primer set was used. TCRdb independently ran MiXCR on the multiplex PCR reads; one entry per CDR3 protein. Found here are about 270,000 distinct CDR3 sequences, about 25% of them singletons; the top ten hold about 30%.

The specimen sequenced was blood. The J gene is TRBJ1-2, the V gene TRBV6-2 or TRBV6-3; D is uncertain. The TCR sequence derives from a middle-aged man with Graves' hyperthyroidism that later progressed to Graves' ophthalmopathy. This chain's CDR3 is CASSPYSSYGYTF. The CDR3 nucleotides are TGTGCCAGCAGTCCCTACAGTTCCTATGGCTACACCTTC.